One and the same sample provided the 6 T cell receptor beta chains below, sequenced in a study of blood T cell repertoires in COVID-19 (dated by TCRdb to 2019 to 2021). Preparation of the library involved the immunoSEQ multiplex PCR assay. This is the immuneACCESS table as TCRdb keeps it, with only in-frame sequences that have V and J called. A part of the clones is gone; compared with another copy, unresolved V genes explain less than half, and the rest is unexplained. In all, the sample holds approximately 150,000 clones, and roughly 93% of those were seen once. About 5% of the sample belongs to the ten largest clones. The sample was peripheral blood. These receptors all come from a man younger than 35 with COVID-19, enrolled during active disease.

The chain carries TRBV29-1 and TRBJ2-7, with 7 positions matching TRBD1. The CDR3 spans 12 residues. Per germline, CDR1 SQVTM and CDR2 ANQGSEA. Trimming at V came to 6 bases and at J to 2 bases, leaving 4 bases not matched to a gene. Here the CDR3 DNA reads TGCAGCGTAAGGACAGGAGCCTACGAGCAGTACTTC. Its protein product is CSVRTGAYEQYF.

This chain links TRBV27 with TRBJ1-6; 10 bases match TRBD1. The CDR3 totals 15 residues. CDR1 is MNHEY and CDR2 is SMNVEV in the germline V gene (reference sequence). V dropped 5 bases and J dropped 11; count of bases not matched to a gene: 9. CDR3 sequence: CASSLTGTGVPPLHF. The DNA of the CDR3 is TGTGCCAGCAGTCTTACCGGGACAGGGGTTCCACCCCTCCACTTT.

The CDR3 nucleotides are TGTGCCTGGAGTGACACCTACGAGCAGTACTTC. It is translated as CAWSDTYEQYF. This sequence joins TRBV30 and TRBJ2-7; unclear D gene. The germline V gene has CDR1 GTSNPN and CDR2 SVGIG (reference sequence). Trimming shortened V by 1 base and J by 2 bases, and 3 bases separated the two germline ends. The CDR3 runs to 11 residues. Drawing the rest from reference TRBV30 and TRBJ2-7, the complete variable domain is SQTIHQWPATLVQPVGSPLSLECTVEGTSNPNLYWYRQAAGRGLQLLFYSVGIGQISSEVPQNLSASRPQDRQFILSSKKLLLSDSGFYLCAWSDTYEQYFGPGTRLTVT.

The gene calls are TRBV10-1 and TRBJ1-5; 7 nucleotides match TRBD1. V lost 3 bases to trimming and J lost 10 bases; unmatched junction nucleotides: 12. The germline V gene encodes CDR1 WNHNN and CDR2 SYGVQD (reference sequence). The CDR3 has 15 amino acids. The CDR3, as DNA: TGCGCCAGCAGTGATGGACAGGCCCGTTGGGGCCCCCAGCATTTT. It is translated as CASSDGQARWGPQHF.

V is TRBV7-9 and J is TRBJ2-2, with a weak D call TRBD1 (7 bases). CDR1 and CDR2 (germline): SEHNR, FQNEAQ (reference sequence). V was cut by 4 bases and J by 6 bases, with 9 bases left in between. The CDR3 is 13 residues long. This CDR3 is CASSSRGAGELFF. The CDR3, as DNA: TGTGCCAGCAGCTCCAGGGGGGCCGGGGAGCTGTTTTTT.

This chain links TRBV15 with TRBJ1-5; 8 nucleotides agree with TRBD1. J lost 7 bases, V lost 4 bases, and 18 bases had no gene match. CDR1 LNHNV and CDR2 YYDKDF come from the germline V gene (reference sequence). The CDR3 is 18 amino acids. CDR3 in DNA: TGTGCCACCAGCAAACTAGGATCTGGACAGGGATTCTTCCAGCCCCAGCATTTT. It specifies CATSKLGSGQGFFQPQHF.